Each of the 11 T cell receptor beta chains below was sequenced from the same sample in a study of T cells in Graves' hyperthyroidism and ophthalmopathy. The TCR beta CDR3 regions underwent amplification using RNA transcripts as the source. HTBI primers drove first-round RT-PCR of the TCR CDR3. One entry per CDR3 protein results from TCRdb running MiXCR on the multiplex PCR reads. The table shows more than 250,000 distinct CDR3 sequences, with about 15% occurring only once. Sequencing was carried out using blood. These receptors all come from a woman aged 45-60 years with Graves' hyperthyroidism that later progressed to Graves' ophthalmopathy.

There are a few counts of this clonotype. This chain connects TRBV19 to TRBJ1-5; tentative D call: TRBD1 (6 bases). The CDR3 length is 15 residues. Per germline, CDR1 LNHDA and CDR2 SQIVND (reference sequence). The ends were cut back, 5 bases at V and 0 bases at J, with 11 bases in the middle. This CDR3 is CASSAPTGSNQPQHF. CDR3 coding DNA: TGTGCCAGTAGTGCTCCGACAGGTAGCAATCAGCCCCAGCATTTT.

This clonotype was seen only a few times. The chain couples TRBV20-1 to TRBJ1-5; no definite D call. The germline V gene encodes CDR1 DFQATT and CDR2 SNEGSKA (reference sequence). Trimming left V 0 bases short and J 7 bases short, with 13 bases between. The CDR3 has 14 residues. The CDR3 here is CSAREGGLWQPQHF. The CDR3 region has the DNA TGCAGTGCTAGAGAGGGCGGCCTCTGGCAGCCCCAGCATTTT.

The J gene is TRBJ1-5, the V gene TRBV30; 10 bases map to TRBD1. Per germline, CDR1 GTSNPN and CDR2 SVGIG (reference sequence). The length of the CDR3 is 13 residues. Trimming cost V 8 bases and J 3 bases; bases outside gene matches: 4. The CDR3: CAGGQGNNQPQHF. CDR3 DNA sequence: TGTGCCGGGGGACAGGGGAACAATCAGCCCCAGCATTTT.

In its sample, this clonotype was seen many times. CDR3 DNA sequence: TGCAGTGCTAGGTGGGACATTCAGTACTTC. As protein: CSARWDIQYF. The chain combines TRBV20-1 with TRBJ2-4; no definite D call. Germline loops: CDR1 DFQATT, CDR2 SNEGSKA (reference sequence). Deletions cut 3 bases from V and 8 bases from J, with 5 bases between. CDR3 size: 10 residues.

The CDR3 DNA is TGTGCCAGCAGTTTCGGACTCACCCCTTACGAGCAGTACTTC. Translated, it gives CASSFGLTPYEQYF. The V gene is TRBV12-3 or TRBV12-4, the J gene TRBJ2-7; D perhaps matches TRBD2 (5 bases). CDR3 size: 14 residues. Trimming pared 3 bases from V and 4 bases from J, leaving 13 bases between.

This clonotype was observed at least ten times. The chain employs TRBV2 and TRBJ2-1; 7 bases align to TRBD2. The CDR3 totals 13 residues. Germline CDR1 is SNHLY and CDR2 is FYNNEI. Trimming removed 3 bases from V and 8 bases from J; junction bases left unmatched: 4. This CDR3 is CASSEGGIDEQFF. CDR3 nucleotides: TGTGCCAGCAGTGAGGGGGGGATCGATGAGCAGTTCTTC.

The J gene is TRBJ2-7, the V gene TRBV4-1, with a tentative D call TRBD1 (5 bases). Germline-derived CDR1 and CDR2 are MGHRA and YSYEKL. Trimming took 3 bases from V and 0 from J, leaving 9 bases between them. The CDR3 has 14 amino acids. This CDR3 reads CASSHPDSSYEQYF. Written as DNA, the CDR3 is TGCGCCAGCAGCCACCCCGACAGCTCCTACGAGCAGTACTTC.

This clonotype was recorded at least ten times. The chain employs TRBV6-2 or TRBV6-3 and TRBJ2-1, with 9 nucleotides matching TRBD2. Germline V lookup: CDR1 MNHEY, CDR2 SVGEGT. With V trimmed by 3 bases and J by 2 bases, 5 bases remained unmatched. This CDR3 has 16 residues. CDR3 sequence: CASSYWGLAAYNEQFF. The DNA for the CDR3 is TGTGCCAGCAGTTATTGGGGACTAGCAGCCTACAATGAGCAGTTCTTC.

This clonotype was seen many times. This rearrangement joins TRBV7-9 to TRBJ1-2; 7 bases align to TRBD1. The V gene end was trimmed by 5 bases and the J gene end by 4 bases; junction bases not matched to a gene: 10. Germline V gene data show CDR1 as SEHNR and CDR2 as FQNEAQ (reference sequence). The length of the CDR3 is 15 residues. CDR3 loop: CASSASGTASYGYTF. CDR3 nucleotides: TGTGCCAGCAGCGCGTCCGGGACAGCCTCCTATGGCTACACCTTC.

In this sample, this clonotype turned up many times. The rearrangement links TRBV20-1 to TRBJ2-7; 10 bases are shared with TRBD1. Germline V lookup: CDR1 DFQATT, CDR2 SNEGSKA (reference sequence). Unmatched junction bases numbered 16, after V lost 5 bases and J lost 3 bases. This CDR3 contains 17 residues. CDR3: CSAPGQGLSGLIYEQYF. The DNA for the CDR3 is TGCAGTGCTCCGGGACAGGGGTTGTCGGGACTGATCTACGAGCAGTACTTC.

This clonotype occurred many times. The CDR3 sequence is CASSLGPGGEAFF. In nucleotides, the CDR3 is TGTGCCAGCAGTTTAGGGCCAGGGGGAGAAGCTTTCTTT. J is TRBJ1-1 and V is TRBV12-3 or TRBV12-4; TRBD1 matches at 7 bases. The CDR3 consists of 13 residues. V shed 1 base and J 8 bases; nucleotides not matched to a gene: 4.